The 14 T cell receptor beta chains reported below all come from one sample, sequenced in a study of long-term antiretroviral therapy in people with HIV. At the survey level, the v3.0 immunoSEQ assay was run. Assay used: immunoSEQ multiplex PCR; TCRdb lists only in-frame clones, some missing. The top ten clones hold 9.5% to 15% of a sample with under 25,000 clones, over 80% of them seen once. Sequencing used unsorted PBMCs, obtained 1.6 years after starting antiretroviral therapy. These receptors all stem from a middle-aged man with HIV.

On this clone: The sample holds other DNA sequences that translate to the same CDR3. The V and J genes are TRBV11-2 and TRBJ2-7, with D possibly being TRBD2 (6 bases). The V end lost 1 base, the J end lost 3 bases, and 10 bases lay between the germline ends. Looked up from germline, CDR1 is SGHAT and CDR2 is FQNNGV. CDR3 length: 14 residues. CDR3 sequence reads: CASSLGGGSYEQYF. CDR3 in DNA: TGTGCCAGCAGCTTAGGAGGAGGGAGCTACGAGCAGTACTTC.

V and J are TRBV27 and TRBJ2-7, with D tentatively TRBD1 (6 bases). The CDR3 length is 15 residues. Germline CDR1 MNHEY, CDR2 SMNVEV (reference sequence). V gave up 3 bases and J gave up 2 bases, with 14 bases separating them. The CDR3: CASSFLKDSAYEQYF. DNA for the CDR3: TGTGCCAGCAGTTTCCTAAAGGACAGCGCCTACGAGCAGTACTTC.

The CDR3 DNA sequence: TGTGCCAGCAGCTTGGTGGGAGCGAGGGACGAGCAGTACTTC. It yields the protein CASSLVGARDEQYF. The gene calls are TRBV5-6 and TRBJ2-7, with a possible D match to TRBD2 (5 bases). The V gene lost 0 bases and the J gene lost 5 bases, with 12 bases spanning the gap. From germline, CDR1 is SGHDT and CDR2 YYEEEE. This CDR3 has 14 residues. Drawing the rest from reference TRBV5-6 and TRBJ2-7, the complete variable domain is DAGVTQSPTHLIKTRGQQVTLRCSPKSGHDTVSWYQQALGQGPQFIFQYYEEEERQRGNFPDRFSGHQFPNYSSELNVNALLLGDSALYLCASSLVGARDEQYFGPGTRLTVT.

For the CDR3, the DNA is TGTGCCAGCAGCTACCCCGTCGACAGGACCGAAGAGACCCAGTACTTC. Protein sequence: CASSYPVDRTEETQYF. The chain couples TRBV11-3 to TRBJ2-5; D is possibly TRBD1 (6 bases). The CDR3 runs to 16 residues. Germline CDR1 SGHNT, CDR2 YENEEA. The V gene lost 4 bases and the J gene lost 3 bases, with 18 bases spanning the gap.

The V gene is TRBV2, the J gene TRBJ2-3; 9 nucleotides align to TRBD1. The CDR3 is 14 amino acids. Unmatched junction bases numbered 1, after V lost 3 bases and J lost 3 bases. The V gene's germline CDR1 is SNHLY and CDR2 FYNNEI. The CDR3 DNA reads TGTGCCAGCAGTGACGGGACAGGGACAGATACGCAGTATTTT. Its translation is CASSDGTGTDTQYF.

There are a few counts of this clone. The chain couples TRBV6-1 to TRBJ2-2; D uncertain. The CDR3 consists of 17 residues. The germline CDR1 and CDR2 sequences are MNHNS and SASEGT. Trimming took 2 bases from V and 0 from J, leaving 13 bases between them. CDR3 protein: CASSELPLTANTGELFF. Written as DNA, the CDR3 is TGTGCCAGCAGTGAACTTCCCTTGACCGCGAACACCGGGGAGCTGTTTTTT.

A few counts support this clone. This chain uses TRBV6-5 with TRBJ1-2; D uncertain. Germline-derived CDR1 and CDR2 are MNHEY and SVGAGI. V dropped 7 bases and J dropped 6 bases, with 15 bases sitting between them. This CDR3 has 13 residues. CDR3 residues: CASTLTLGNGYTF. For the CDR3, the DNA is TGTGCCAGCACCCTTACATTAGGAAATGGCTACACCTTC.

The chain joins TRBV11-2 to TRBJ2-1; maybe TRBD2 (6 bases). The CDR3 consists of 15 residues. Germline V lookup: CDR1 SGHAT, CDR2 FQNNGV. V was trimmed by 4 bases and J by 2 bases, leaving 12 bases between them. CDR3 sequence: CASSYLADPYNEQFF. CDR3 coding DNA: TGTGCCAGCAGCTATTTAGCGGATCCCTACAATGAGCAGTTCTTC.

V is TRBV19 and J is TRBJ1-2, with 7 bases lining up with TRBD1. The CDR3 runs 16 residues. The germline V gene has CDR1 LNHDA and CDR2 SQIVND (reference sequence). J gave up 2 bases and V 4 bases, and 10 bases lay outside the gene matches. In nucleotides, the CDR3 is TGTGCCAGTAGTACCGAACCGGGACAGACGAACTATGGCTACACCTTC. As protein: CASSTEPGQTNYGYTF.

J is TRBJ1-1 and V is TRBV9; weak D call: TRBD1 (5 bases). Trimming shortened V by 3 bases and J by 0 bases, and 18 bases separated the two germline ends. CDR3 length: 17 amino acids. CDR1 SGDLS and CDR2 YYNGEE come from the germline V gene. CDR3 sequence: CASSESGTRVMNTEAFF. The CDR3 coding sequence is TGTGCCAGCAGCGAATCCGGGACCCGTGTCATGAACACTGAAGCTTTCTTT.

The J gene is TRBJ2-3, the V gene TRBV5-6, with unresolved D. The V and J ends lost 0 bases and 6 bases respectively, with 8 bases between them. The CDR3 is 13 residues long. Germline CDR1 and CDR2: SGHDT and YYEEEE. The CDR3 loop reads CASSLVRSDTQYF. The DNA of the CDR3 is TGTGCCAGCAGCTTGGTGCGGAGTGATACGCAGTATTTT.

The chain has TRBV5-1 and TRBJ2-7; 7 bases line up with TRBD1. The CDR3 length is 12 residues. Trimming removed 4 bases from V and 9 bases from J; junction bases left unmatched: 7. Germline V gives CDR1 SGHRS, CDR2 YFSETQ. The CDR3 region has the DNA TGCGCCAGCAGCCCCGAACAGGGGTTGCAGTACTTC. It yields the protein CASSPEQGLQYF.

V gene TRBV6-1 combines with J gene TRBJ2-7; 7 bases agree with TRBD1. Per the germline V gene, CDR1 is MNHNS and CDR2 is SASEGT. V lost 1 base and J lost 2; bases outside the gene matches: 8. The CDR3 is 16 residues long. The CDR3 nucleotides are TGTGCCAGCAGTGAAGGTCCGCCGACAGGGCCCTACGAGCAGTACTTC. Its protein product is CASSEGPPTGPYEQYF.

This chain connects TRBV5-1 to TRBJ1-1; D is possibly TRBD1 (5 bases). The CDR3 has 15 residues. The germline CDR1 and CDR2 sequences are SGHRS and YFSETQ. V was trimmed by 1 base and J by 0 bases, leaving 10 bases between them. The CDR3 DNA reads as TGCGCCAGCAGCTTGCCGGGGACGGTGAACACTGAAGCTTTCTTT. The encoded protein is CASSLPGTVNTEAFF.